A selection of T cell receptor beta chains follows, all from one sample in a study of cytomegalovirus exposure and HLA in healthy donors. Profiled with immunoSEQ multiplex PCR; TCRdb holds only in-frame clones, not every one. The sample carries about 150,000 clones, under 75% recorded once. The sample taken for sequencing was PBMCs. These receptors originate from a woman aged 55-70 years in good health and CMV-seropositive. CDR3s include the opening cysteine and the closing phenylalanine or tryptophan. A D gene is named only where the DNA matches it firmly. Clone size, where shown, is once, few, many, or a class for clones that have expanded.

CDR3: CASSASGREQYF; DNA: TGTGCCAGCAGTGCTAGCGGGAGGGAGCAGTACTTC; J: TRBJ2-7; V: TRBV28; D: TRBD2; size: NA
CDR3: CASRRTQNTEAFF; DNA: TGTGCCAGCAGGAGGACACAGAACACTGAAGCTTTCTTT; J: TRBJ1-1; V: TRBV7-9; D: NA; size: NA
CDR3: CASSLQQDPAYEQYF; DNA: TGTGCTAGCAGCTTACAACAGGACCCTGCCTACGAGCAGTACTTC; J: TRBJ2-7; V: TRBV7-7; D: NA; size: NA
CDR3: CASNGEQYEQYF; DNA: TGTGCCAGCAACGGGGAACAGTACGAGCAGTACTTC; J: TRBJ2-7; V: TRBV7-3; D: NA; size: NA
CDR3: CASSGLAGRGEQFF; DNA: TGCGCCAGCAGCGGGCTAGCGGGACGAGGTGAGCAGTTCTTC; J: TRBJ2-1; V: TRBV4-1; D: TRBD2; size: once
CDR3: CASSFGLYSSYEQYF; DNA: TGCGCCAGCAGCTTCGGACTGTACAGCTCCTACGAGCAGTACTTC; J: TRBJ2-7; V: TRBV5-1; D: NA; size: NA
CDR3: CASSLVVPKANEKLFF; DNA: TGTGCCAGCAGCCTCGTTGTTCCTAAAGCTAATGAAAAACTGTTTTTT; J: TRBJ1-4; V: TRBV16; D: NA; size: NA
CDR3: CSVEDPARDYGYTF; DNA: TGCAGCGTTGAAGATCCGGCCAGGGACTATGGCTACACCTTC; J: TRBJ1-2; V: TRBV29-1; D: NA; size: NA
CDR3: CASSQRGLLWANVLTF; DNA: TGTGCCAGCAGCCAAAGGGGACTCCTCTGGGCCAACGTCCTGACTTTC; J: TRBJ2-6; V: TRBV28; D: NA; size: once
CDR3: CASSPEADTQYF; DNA: TGTGCCAGCAGCCCAGAGGCAGATACGCAGTATTTT; J: TRBJ2-3; V: TRBV9; D: NA; size: NA
CDR3: CASSFGGRSTDTQYF; DNA: TGTGCCAGCAGCTTCGGCGGGAGAAGTACAGATACGCAGTATTTT; J: TRBJ2-3; V: TRBV5-6; D: TRBD2; size: NA
CDR3: CASRLSGTSGYNEQFF; DNA: TGTGCCAGCAGATTGAGCGGGACTAGCGGTTACAATGAGCAGTTCTTC; J: TRBJ2-1; V: TRBV7-2; D: TRBD2; size: NA
CDR3: CASRGSGSHTDTQYF; DNA: TGTGCCAGTAGGGGTAGCGGGAGCCACACAGATACGCAGTATTTT; J: TRBJ2-3; V: TRBV19; D: TRBD2; size: NA
CDR3: CASSPYRGGQPQHF; DNA: TGTGCCAGCTCACCTTACAGGGGAGGACAGCCCCAGCATTTT; J: TRBJ1-5; V: TRBV18; D: TRBD1; size: once
CDR3: CASSSEATATYEQYF; DNA: TGTGCCAGCAGCTCCGAAGCGACAGCCACCTACGAGCAGTACTTC; J: TRBJ2-7; V: TRBV7-9; D: NA; size: NA
CDR3: CASMGGGRGWDEQYF; DNA: TGTGCCAGCATGGGAGGCGGGAGAGGGTGGGACGAGCAGTACTTC; J: TRBJ2-7; V: TRBV28; D: TRBD2; size: few
CDR3: CASSEGMTDSNQPQHF; DNA: TGTGCCAGCAGTGAAGGGATGACGGACTCCAATCAGCCCCAGCATTTT; J: TRBJ1-5; V: TRBV6-1; D: NA; size: NA
CDR3: CASSLARGSGGNEKLFF; DNA: TGCGCCAGCAGCTTGGCCCGGGGGTCAGGGGGTAATGAAAAACTGTTTTTT; J: TRBJ1-4; V: TRBV5-1; D: TRBD1; size: once
CDR3: CASKVGQQETQYF; DNA: TGTGCCAGCAAGGTAGGACAGCAAGAGACCCAGTACTTC; J: TRBJ2-5; V: TRBV2; D: NA; size: NA
CDR3: CASSWGQGADQPQHF; DNA: TGTGCCAGCAGCTGGGGACAGGGGGCTGATCAGCCCCAGCATTTT; J: TRBJ1-5; V: TRBV7-8; D: TRBD1; size: NA
CDR3: CASSQVVGLAGAPGDEQFF; DNA: TGCGCCAGCAGCCAAGTTGTGGGTCTAGCGGGAGCGCCGGGGGATGAGCAGTTCTTC; J: TRBJ2-1; V: TRBV4-3; D: TRBD2; size: NA
CDR3: CASSGVSNTGELFF; DNA: TGCGCCAGCTCGGGGGTCTCGAACACCGGGGAGCTGTTTTTT; J: TRBJ2-2; V: TRBV5-1; D: NA; size: NA
CDR3: CASSYDRAGVNNGQFF; DNA: TGTGCCAGCAGTTACGACAGGGCAGGCGTCAACAATGGGCAGTTCTTC; J: TRBJ2-1; V: TRBV6-5; D: TRBD1; size: NA
CDR3: CASSQEFRGPFSYEQYF; DNA: TGCGCCAGCAGCCAAGAATTCAGAGGTCCTTTCTCCTACGAGCAGTACTTC; J: TRBJ2-7; V: TRBV4-3; D: NA; size: few
CDR3: CATKTGGALNTEAFF; DNA: TGTGCCACAAAAACAGGGGGCGCCCTGAACACTGAAGCTTTCTTT; J: TRBJ1-1; V: TRBV15; D: TRBD1; size: NA
CDR3: CASSESRSCQFF; DNA: TGTGCCAGCAGTGAATCCCGGAGCTGTCAGTTCTTC; J: TRBJ2-1; V: TRBV25-1; D: NA; size: NA
CDR3: CASSVDWNTDTQYF; DNA: TGTGCCAGCAGCGTGGACTGGAACACAGATACGCAGTATTTT; J: TRBJ2-3; V: TRBV9; D: NA; size: NA
CDR3: CASSQDARGGEKLFF; DNA: TGCGCCAGCAGCCAAGATGCCAGGGGTGGTGAAAAACTGTTTTTT; J: TRBJ1-4; V: TRBV4-1; D: NA; size: NA
CDR3: CASSLAGGRASEQFF; DNA: TGCGCCAGCAGCTTGGCCGGCGGGAGGGCCTCTGAGCAGTTCTTC; J: TRBJ2-1; V: TRBV5-1; D: TRBD2; size: few
CDR3: CASSFTQGATEAFF; DNA: TGTGCCAGCAGCTTCACTCAGGGGGCAACTGAAGCTTTCTTT; J: TRBJ1-1; V: TRBV7-2; D: TRBD1; size: NA
CDR3: CASSLKDGQETYEQYF; DNA: TGTGCCAGCAGCCTAAAAGACGGACAGGAAACCTACGAGCAGTACTTC; J: TRBJ2-7; V: TRBV4-2; D: TRBD1; size: NA
CDR3: CASSLSRGSGTTIYF; DNA: TGTGCCAGCAGTTTATCGAGAGGGAGCGGAACCACCATATATTTT; J: TRBJ1-3; V: TRBV27; D: NA; size: NA
CDR3: CASSQEIKAGGEGWYF; DNA: TGTGCCAGCAGCCAAGAAATCAAAGCGGGTGGGGAAGGTTGGTACTTC; J: TRBJ2-7; V: TRBV14; D: NA; size: NA
CDR3: CAWSVYETQYF; DNA: TGTGCCTGGAGTGTATATGAGACCCAGTACTTC; J: TRBJ2-5; V: TRBV30; D: NA; size: NA
CDR3: CASSLAGVTEAFF; DNA: TGTGCCAGCAGTTTAGCAGGGGTGACTGAAGCTTTCTTT; J: TRBJ1-1; V: TRBV27; D: NA; size: few
CDR3: CSAHRATDTEAFF; DNA: TGCAGCGCCCACAGGGCCACGGACACTGAAGCTTTCTTT; J: TRBJ1-1; V: TRBV29-1; D: NA; size: NA
CDR3: CASRPGLALEQFF; DNA: TGTGCCAGCAGACCGGGACTAGCGCTTGAGCAGTTCTTC; J: TRBJ2-1; V: TRBV25-1; D: TRBD2; size: few
CDR3: CASSPRTDPFSGNTIYF; DNA: TGTGCCAGCAGCCCCAGGACAGATCCTTTCTCTGGAAACACCATATATTTT; J: TRBJ1-3; V: TRBV7-8; D: NA; size: NA
CDR3: CASSPESLSTDTQYF; DNA: TGTGCCAGCTCCCCAGAGAGCTTGAGCACAGATACGCAGTATTTT; J: TRBJ2-3; V: TRBV18; D: NA; size: NA
CDR3: CASSLTPLLAGGTDTQYF; DNA: TGTGCCAGCAGCTTAACCCCCCTCCTAGCGGGAGGCACAGATACGCAGTATTTT; J: TRBJ2-3; V: TRBV7-2; D: TRBD2; size: NA
CDR3: CASSYSMTEDGYTF; DNA: TGTGCCAGCAGTTACTCGATGACAGAGGATGGCTACACCTTC; J: TRBJ1-2; V: TRBV6-5; D: NA; size: NA